Listed below are T cell receptor beta chains from one sample, sequenced in a study of patients and donors after allogeneic stem cell transplantation. From the RT-PCR reads, TCRdb called clonotypes with MiXCR, one entry per CDR3 protein. In the table there are fewer than 180,000 distinct CDR3 sequences, roughly two fifths of which are singletons. The sequencing sample was made of blood, either unsorted or a sorted T cell fraction (not recorded which). The receptor set was obtained from a human donor who was either an allogeneic HSCT recipient or a stem cell or donor lymphocyte infusion donor (not recorded which). It is not recorded whose cells these are; they may come from a transplant donor. Both conserved end residues are part of each CDR3. D genes are given only for firm matches. Rows give clone size only sometimes, using once, few, many, or a class for an expanded clone.

v_call	d_call	clone_size	j_call	cdr3_nt	cdr3_aa
TRBV9	TRBD2	-	TRBJ2-3	TGTGCCAGCAGCGCCGGACTAGCGGGGGCCTCGCGGTATTTT	CASSAGLAGASRYF
TRBV9	-	-	TRBJ1-3	TGTGCCAGCAGCGTTGCCTTCTCTGGAAACACCATATATTTT	CASSVAFSGNTIYF
TRBV11-1	-	-	TRBJ2-5	TGTGCCAGCAGCTTGGGCTCTATCGAAGAGACCCAGTACTTC	CASSLGSIEETQYF
TRBV6-2/TRBV6-3	-	few	TRBJ1-2	TGTGCCAGCAGTTATAAGGCGGTCCGATACTATGGCTACACCTTC	CASSYKAVRYYGYTF
TRBV12-5	-	-	TRBJ2-6	TGTGCTAGTGGCCTATCTGGGGCCAACGTCCTGACTTTC	CASGLSGANVLTF
TRBV19	TRBD1	-	TRBJ1-6	TGTGCCAGTAACTCCTACAGGGGGCGGAATTCACCCCTCCACTTT	CASNSYRGRNSPLHF
TRBV7-9	-	-	TRBJ2-2	TGTGCCAGCAGCCCCCCCTCGGCCGGGGAGCTGTTTTTT	CASSPPSAGELFF
TRBV25-1	-	once	TRBJ1-5	TGTGCCAGCAGTGGAGGAGGGTGGAATCAGCCCCAGCATTTT	CASSGGGWNQPQHF
TRBV2	-	few	TRBJ1-1	TGTGCCAGCAGAAAAGACCTGAACACTGAAGCTTTCTTT	CASRKDLNTEAFF
TRBV28	-	-	TRBJ1-5	TGTGCCAGCAGTCCCCCTTCTGGTAATCAGCCCCAGCATTTT	CASSPPSGNQPQHF
TRBV7-3	-	few	TRBJ1-2	TGTGCCAGCAGCCAGATTTATAGCGGCTACACCTTC	CASSQIYSGYTF
TRBV9	TRBD1	few	TRBJ1-1	TGTGCCGGGGCGACAGGGCTGAACACTGAAGCTTTCTTT	CAGATGLNTEAFF
TRBV10-3	TRBD1	-	TRBJ1-1	TGTGCCATCAGCGCTGATGGACAGGGGGCTTACACTGAAGCTTTCTTT	CAISADGQGAYTEAFF
TRBV4-2	-	-	TRBJ2-5	TGTGCCAGCAGCCAGGGCTGGCAAGAGACCCAGTACTTC	CASSQGWQETQYF
TRBV7-6	TRBD1	-	TRBJ1-2	TGTGCCAGCAGCCTTCGACAGGGGATGAATGGCTACACCTTC	CASSLRQGMNGYTF
TRBV28	-	-	TRBJ1-5	TGTGCCAGCAGCTCCTATCAGCCCCAGCATTTT	CASSSYQPQHF
TRBV29-1	-	few	TRBJ1-1	TGCAGCGTACGGACAGCTCCTAACACTGAAGCTTTCTTT	CSVRTAPNTEAFF
TRBV6-6	-	-	TRBJ2-5	TGTGCCAGCAGTTACTCGAAAGATTCAAGACCGGGTGGGCTGGGGGAGACCCAGTACTTC	CASSYSKDSRPGGLGETQYF
TRBV7-3	-	-	TRBJ1-6	TGTGCCAGCAGCTCGTCACAGGGTTCACCCCTCCACTTT	CASSSSQGSPLHF
TRBV12-3/TRBV12-4	-	few	TRBJ2-5	TGTGCCAGCAGTCCAGGGAGTCCCTCCGAGACCCAGTACTTC	CASSPGSPSETQYF
TRBV12-3/TRBV12-4	TRBD1	-	TRBJ2-6	TGTGCCAGCAGTTTCCGCGGACAGGCCACAATCTCTGGGGCCAACGTCCTGACTTTC	CASSFRGQATISGANVLTF
TRBV4-2	-	-	TRBJ2-5	TGTGCCAGCAGCCAACGGACAACCGGAGGGGAGACCCAGTACTTC	CASSQRTTGGETQYF
TRBV7-2	TRBD1	-	TRBJ2-5	TGTGCCAGCAGCTTAGTACGAGGGGGCGAGGAGACCCAGTACTTC	CASSLVRGGEETQYF
TRBV13	-	-	TRBJ2-5	TGTGCCAGCAGCTTAGGGGAGGCTGTAGAAGAGACCCAGTACTTC	CASSLGEAVEETQYF
TRBV9	TRBD2	-	TRBJ2-3	TGTGCCAGCAGCGTAGTGACTAGCGGGGGGCGCACAGATACGCAGTATTTT	CASSVVTSGGRTDTQYF
TRBV11-2	TRBD1	few	TRBJ1-5	TGTGCCAGCAGCCAGGGACAGGGGGCGGATCAGCCCCAGCATTTT	CASSQGQGADQPQHF
TRBV12-3/TRBV12-4	-	-	TRBJ1-6	TGTGCCAGCAGTTTAAATCCTAGTCCTCCGTGGGGGTATTCACCCCTCCACTTT	CASSLNPSPPWGYSPLHF
TRBV20-1	TRBD1	-	TRBJ1-5	TGCAGTGCTACATACGCAGGGGGACAGCCCCAGCATTTT	CSATYAGGQPQHF
TRBV20-1	-	-	TRBJ2-3	TGCAGTGCTGAACATACAGGGCGCACAGATACGCAGTATTTT	CSAEHTGRTDTQYF
TRBV20-1	-	few	TRBJ1-1	TGCAGTGCTTCGGCTATGATGAACACTGAAGCTTTCTTT	CSASAMMNTEAFF